Sequencing of this TCR beta chain was carried out in a study of blood T cells in healthy people across ages. The CDR3 is made up of 16 amino acids. Trimming at V came to 5 bases and at J to 12 bases, leaving 17 bases not matched to a gene. In germline, CDR1 is MDHEN, CDR2 SYDVKM. Study-wide results and limits: PBMCs went unsorted, and a conclusive naive versus antigen-experienced comparison was therefore prevented. Older age went with lower TCR beta diversity per million T cells, in a roughly linear way.

This clonotype has at least ten counts. Its matching antigen is unknown. A second roughly 7 to 11 cycle PCR used barcoded and J-beta primers. TCRdb processed the 5' RACE reads anew with MiXCR; each CDR3 protein has one entry. The sample gives hundreds of thousands of distinct CDR3 sequences, around 21% of which show up once; under 4% is in the top ten. Every donor gave ten milliliters of peripheral blood. Each sample yielded at least 5 micrograms of PBMC total RNA. Sequences were obtained from blood. V is TRBV28 and J is TRBJ1-1; 11 positions agree with TRBD1. This sequence was found in an older man in good health. DNA of the CDR3: TGTGCCAGCAGTCCCTATATTGGGGGGACAGGGGGTGGATCTTTCTTT. Protein product: CASSPYIGGTGGGSFF.